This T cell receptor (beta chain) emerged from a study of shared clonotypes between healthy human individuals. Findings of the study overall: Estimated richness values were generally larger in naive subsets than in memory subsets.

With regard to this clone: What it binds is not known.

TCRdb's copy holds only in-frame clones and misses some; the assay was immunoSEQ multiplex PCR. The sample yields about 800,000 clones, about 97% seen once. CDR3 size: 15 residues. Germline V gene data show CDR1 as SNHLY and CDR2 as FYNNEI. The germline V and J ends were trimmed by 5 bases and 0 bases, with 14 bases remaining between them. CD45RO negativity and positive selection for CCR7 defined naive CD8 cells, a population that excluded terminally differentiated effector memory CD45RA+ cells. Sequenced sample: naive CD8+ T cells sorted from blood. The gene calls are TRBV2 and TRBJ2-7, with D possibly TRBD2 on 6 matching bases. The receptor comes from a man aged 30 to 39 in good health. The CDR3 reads CASSRAGESSYEQYF. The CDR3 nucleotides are TGTGCCAGCAGTAGAGCGGGCGAGAGCTCCTACGAGCAGTACTTC. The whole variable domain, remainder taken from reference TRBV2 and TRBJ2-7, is EPEVTQTPSHQVTQMGQEVILRCVPISNHLYFYWYRQILGQKVEFLVSFYNNEISEKSEIFDDQFSVERPDGSNFTLKIRSTKLEDSAMYFCASSRAGESSYEQYFGPGTRLTVT.